This TCR beta chain was sequenced in a study of cytomegalovirus exposure and HLA in healthy donors (dated by TCRdb to 2016 to 2017). Regarding the study in general: According to an earlier analysis of a few hundred of the donors, 150 million to 200 million T cells yielded 117 million unique TCR beta sequences and approximately 280 Gb of sequence data. An early release that covered several hundred HLA-typed donors contained around 300 gigabases of sequencing data and some 87 million unique TCR sequences. The genetic ancestry cluster associated with self-reported Caucasian donors included over 80% of the 300 to 450 genotyped donors. The study aimed to test whether cataloging public T cell receptors could reveal signatures of past pathogen exposure. Using immunosequencing, the study profiled T cell repertoires from approximately 700 subjects and related those repertoires to cytomegalovirus serostatus. Along with the 666-subject first cohort, a separate validation cohort of roughly 110 different subjects was used. The study combined high-throughput TCR immunosequencing, statistical association of individual TCRs with disease status, and machine learning to predict cytomegalovirus infection status. A later analysis re-analyzed previously published TCR beta repertoires from about 730 donors and added high-resolution HLA genotyping to study TCR occurrence patterns. The later analysis used no new phenotypic data to find candidate immune exposures, relying instead on TCR beta sequences and their occurrence across donors. In an earlier analysis of a few hundred of the donors, high-throughput TCR beta sequencing was used to judge whether each TCR beta V gene segment behaved as functional or pseudogenic. Donor age, sex, ethnicity and CMV serostatus were collected together with the repertoire data. A later genetic analysis took genome-wide SNP genotypes for about 65% of the 666 donors and used that subset as a discovery cohort. All discovery cohort repertoires had been generated using a single sequencing platform. HLA typing covered class I and class II loci at four-digit resolution. Typing coverage differed by locus: A, B, C, DRB1 and DQB1 were typed in roughly 620-630 donors, DQA1 in about 550, DPA1 in approximately 600, and DPB1 in roughly 470. Because of strong linkage in the cohort, roughly five DR-DQ haplotypes were treated as single units for association and clustering. Among roughly 400 genotyped donors of the cohort, an average of around 240,000 unique TCR beta nucleotide sequences were sequenced per donor, around 18% of them non-productive.

The CDR3, from cysteine to phenylalanine, totals 14 residues. Only the CDR3 region is kept as DNA, spanning 42 bases read in frame from base 1. The germline V gene provides CDR1 SGHAT and CDR2 FQNNGV. Compared with germline, V lacks 5 bases and J lacks 5 bases; bases without a gene match: 4. The cohort was made up of approximately 670 healthy bone marrow donors. At the time of sampling, every cohort member was nominally healthy, though immune exposures that went unrecorded were likely present. The donor was CMV seronegative and belonged to the group of under 400 seronegative cohort members. A peripheral blood sample was collected from each donor, and TCR beta sequencing was performed on peripheral blood mononuclear cells. The Qiagen DNeasy Blood Extraction Kit was used to extract genomic DNA from the blood cell samples. The library was obtained by the immunoSEQ multiplex PCR assay. A mixture of 60 forward primers for TCR Vbeta segments and 13 reverse primers for TCR Jbeta segments was used in the multiplex PCR. The CDR3 region of rearranged TCR beta genes was amplified from genomic DNA with a multiplex PCR assay. The Illumina HiSeq System was used to sequence the amplified TCR beta libraries as 87-base-pair reads. From the authors' description of their analysis: A later analysis tallied 70 million to 100 million unique TCR beta chains across the 550 to 850 repertoires, and roughly 11 million of those chains were shared by two or more donors. Raw reads were error-corrected and collapsed into unique sequences by a nearest-neighbor algorithm in which closely related sequences were merged to remove PCR and sequencing errors. To assign V, D and J gene segments, CDR3 sequences were aligned to IMGT reference sequences. For a sequence to be retained, a match of at least six nucleotides to both a V gene segment and a J gene segment was required. A rearrangement counted as productive if the CDR3 had no stop codons and remained in frame with V and J, and every other rearrangement counted as non-productive. Following IMGT convention, CDR3 was defined as the stretch from the second conserved V-encoded cysteine up to the conserved J-encoded phenylalanine. In an earlier analysis of around 640 of the donors, sequences lacking an unambiguous match to a single V gene segment were excluded. An earlier analysis of several hundred of the donors called V segments functional above 56.7% productive rearrangements and segregating when the between-donor standard deviation exceeded 5%. A statistical classification framework was developed to diagnose cytomegalovirus status using the catalog of TCR beta chain sequences. A later analysis assigned V and J genes by comparing TCR nucleotide sequences with IMGT/GENE-DB human TR gene sequences. The TCRdist pipeline was used in a later analysis to assign CDR3 sequences and most-parsimonious VDJ recombination scenarios. In a later analysis, every TCR beta chain was defined by the combination of its CDR3 amino acid sequence and its V-gene family, and reads without a unique V-gene family were dropped. As a way to deal with suspected cross-contamination and a sequencing artifact, a later analysis dropped 640 or so nucleotide sequences that were highly shared and had low generation probability. A later analysis calculated a clonal expansion index for each public chain from normalized within-repertoire ranks of inferred template counts. In a later analysis, generation probabilities were computed with a VDJ recombination model fitted to out-of-frame rearrangements, and the resulting probabilities were checked against IGoR. A later analysis scored TCR-TCR, TCR-HLA and TCR-CMV co-occurrence with hypergeometric tests, applying a repertoire-size bias correction to TCR pairs. A later analysis estimated false discovery rates by permuting HLA or CMV assignments 20 times. In a later analysis, co-occurring TCRs were grouped using DBSCAN, and TCRdist sequence similarity was added for clustering within HLA-allele-positive subsets. Co-occurrence clustering excluded repertoires with fewer than 30,000 or more than 120,000 public chains, plus five with anomalous nucleotide sharing. TCRdb's version of the immuneACCESS table is confined to in-frame rearrangements and falls short of the full clone set. An unresolved V gene accounts for under half of the shortfall where checked; the remainder is of unknown origin. For V, J and clone size, that table is used; D and trimming come from the DNA. In this sample the table shows approximately 140,000 clones, around 77% of which occur a single time. Roughly 0.9% of the sample is held by the ten biggest clonotypes.

As concerns this clone: Its antigen remains unidentified. There are no base qualities to consult, and no much larger clone falls within one base.

General conclusions and limits of the study: According to a later genetic analysis, donors in an Asian-associated ancestry cluster had fewer N-insertions in productive TCRs than the approximately 650-donor mean. A later analysis reported that several top co-occurrence clusters appeared linked to parvovirus B19, influenza, CMV and Epstein-Barr virus. Sequencing depth was assumed to be roughly uniform across donors in the presence/absence analyses, though that assumption may not hold. An association between a missense DCLRE1C variant and V-gene and J-gene trimming of TCR beta chains was found in a later genetic analysis and replicated in an independent cohort. In vitro tests confirmed that three of the cytomegalovirus-associated TCR beta chains recognize cytomegalovirus antigens. Because counts were too low, 15 to 20 rarely observed V segments, including chromosome 9 orphons, were excluded from the earlier analysis of a few hundred of the donors. The study gave a list of more than 150 TCR beta chains associated with cytomegalovirus. Linkage disequilibrium might explain the correlated functional status among segregating V segments, but an unknown experimental factor could not be ruled out. Cytomegalovirus status was reported to be diagnosed by the classifier with high specificity and sensitivity in both the original and validation cohorts. A further reported finding was that TCR beta sequences accurately predicted the HLA-A and HLA-B alleles for most subjects in the first cohort. For the cohort, immune exposure information was limited to CMV serostatus. Broadly in line with IMGT annotations, most TCR beta V segments showed up in productive rearrangements about 90% or about 30% of the time in an earlier analysis of 450 to 750 of the donors. Because some donors lacked HLA typing at each locus, the association tests relied only on the typed subset. Most TCR sequences were seen in very few donors, while some public TCRs were found in many individuals. A cluster of highly shared sequence variants was judged likely to represent a technical artifact of the sequencing pipeline. When HLA alleles, especially DR and DQ, strongly co-occurred, attributing TCR associations to individual alleles was difficult. Some IMGT-functional V segments, including TRBV6-2 and TRBV6-3, could not be told apart with the 87-base-pair reads, so those segments were excluded. According to a later analysis, most CMV-associated TCR beta chains appeared to be HLA-restricted, and the HLA associations seemed to be driven largely by CMV exposure. In a later analysis, HLA-associated TCR beta chains showed more clonal expansion and lower generation probabilities than non-associated chains that were equally common. In a later analysis, TCR association rates were found to vary across HLA loci, with the most associated TCRs seen for DRB1 alleles and the fewest for HLA-C alleles. The cohort was sequenced for TCR beta chains only, and without alpha or paired-chain data the features that could be detected were limited. At a false discovery rate of 0.05, a later analysis linked around 17,000 TCR beta sequences to specific HLA alleles. It was suggested by the authors that the approach could potentially be generalized to other disease states and immunological phenotypes.

This TCR derives from a woman aged 55-69 years in good health and CMV-seronegative. The sample taken for sequencing was PBMCs. Recombination linked TRBV11-2 to TRBJ2-7; the junction holds 12 bases that match TRBD1. Read as DNA, the sequence is TGTGCCAGCAGCAGAGGGACAGGGGGCAACGAGCAGTACTTC. Translated, it gives CASSRGTGGNEQYF.